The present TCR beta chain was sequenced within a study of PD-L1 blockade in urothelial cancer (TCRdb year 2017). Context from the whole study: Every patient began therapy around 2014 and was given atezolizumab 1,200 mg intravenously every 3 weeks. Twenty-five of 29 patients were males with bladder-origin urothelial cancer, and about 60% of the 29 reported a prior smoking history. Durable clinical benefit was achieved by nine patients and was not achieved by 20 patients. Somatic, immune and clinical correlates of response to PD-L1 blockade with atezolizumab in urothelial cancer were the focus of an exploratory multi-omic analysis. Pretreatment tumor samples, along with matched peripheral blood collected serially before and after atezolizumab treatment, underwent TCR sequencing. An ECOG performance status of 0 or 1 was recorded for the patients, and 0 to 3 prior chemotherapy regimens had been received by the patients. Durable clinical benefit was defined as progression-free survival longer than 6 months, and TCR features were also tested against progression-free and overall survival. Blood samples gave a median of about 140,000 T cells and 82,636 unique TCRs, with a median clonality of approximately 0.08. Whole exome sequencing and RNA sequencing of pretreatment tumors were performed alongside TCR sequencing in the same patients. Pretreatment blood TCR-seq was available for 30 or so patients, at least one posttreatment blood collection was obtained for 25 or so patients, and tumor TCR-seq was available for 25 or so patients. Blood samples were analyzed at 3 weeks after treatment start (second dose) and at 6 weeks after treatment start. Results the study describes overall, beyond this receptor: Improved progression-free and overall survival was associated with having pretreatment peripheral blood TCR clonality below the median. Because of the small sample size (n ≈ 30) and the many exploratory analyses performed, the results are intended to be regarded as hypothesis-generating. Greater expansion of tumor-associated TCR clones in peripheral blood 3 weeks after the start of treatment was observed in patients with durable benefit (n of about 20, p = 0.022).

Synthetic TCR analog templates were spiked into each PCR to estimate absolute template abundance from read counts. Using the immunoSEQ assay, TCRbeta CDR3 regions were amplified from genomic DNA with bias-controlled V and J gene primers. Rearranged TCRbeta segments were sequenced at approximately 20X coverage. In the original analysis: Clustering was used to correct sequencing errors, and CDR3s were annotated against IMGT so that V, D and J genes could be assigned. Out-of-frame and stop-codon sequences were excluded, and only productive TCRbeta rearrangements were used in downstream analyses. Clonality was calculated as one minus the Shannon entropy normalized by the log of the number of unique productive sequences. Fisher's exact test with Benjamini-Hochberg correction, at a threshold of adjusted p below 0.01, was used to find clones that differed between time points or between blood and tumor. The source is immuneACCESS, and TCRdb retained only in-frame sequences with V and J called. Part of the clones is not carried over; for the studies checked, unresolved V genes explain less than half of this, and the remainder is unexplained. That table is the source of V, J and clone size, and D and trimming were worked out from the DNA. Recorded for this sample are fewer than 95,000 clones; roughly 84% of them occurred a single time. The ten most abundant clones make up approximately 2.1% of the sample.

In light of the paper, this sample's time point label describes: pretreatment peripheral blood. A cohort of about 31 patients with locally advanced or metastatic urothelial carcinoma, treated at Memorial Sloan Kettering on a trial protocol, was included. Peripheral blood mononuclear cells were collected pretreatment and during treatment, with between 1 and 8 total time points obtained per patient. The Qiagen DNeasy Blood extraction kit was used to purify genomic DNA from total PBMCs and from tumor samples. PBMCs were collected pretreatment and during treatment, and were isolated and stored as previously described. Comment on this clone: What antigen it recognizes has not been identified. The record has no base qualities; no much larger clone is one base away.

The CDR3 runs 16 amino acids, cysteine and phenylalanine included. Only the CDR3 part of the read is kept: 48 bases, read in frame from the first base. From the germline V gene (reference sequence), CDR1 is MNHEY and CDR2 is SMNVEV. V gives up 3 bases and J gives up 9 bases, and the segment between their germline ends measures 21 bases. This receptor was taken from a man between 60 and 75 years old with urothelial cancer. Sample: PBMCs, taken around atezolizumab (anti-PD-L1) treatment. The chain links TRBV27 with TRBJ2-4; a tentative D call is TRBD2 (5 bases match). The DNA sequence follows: TGTGCCAGCAGTTTTCGAATGGCTCCGGGATCAGGCATTCAGTACTTC. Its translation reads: CASSFRMAPGSGIQYF.